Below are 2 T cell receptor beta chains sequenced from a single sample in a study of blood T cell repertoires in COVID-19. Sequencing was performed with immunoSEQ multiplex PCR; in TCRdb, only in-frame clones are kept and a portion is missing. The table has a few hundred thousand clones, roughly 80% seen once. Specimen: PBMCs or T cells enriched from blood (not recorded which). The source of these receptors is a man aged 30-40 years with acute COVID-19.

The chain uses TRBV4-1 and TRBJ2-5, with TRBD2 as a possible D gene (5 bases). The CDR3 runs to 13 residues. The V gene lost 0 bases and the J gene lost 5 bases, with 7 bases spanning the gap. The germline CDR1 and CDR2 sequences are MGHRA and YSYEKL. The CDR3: CASSQDGVETQYF. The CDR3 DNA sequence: TGCGCCAGCAGCCAAGACGGGGTGGAGACCCAGTACTTC.

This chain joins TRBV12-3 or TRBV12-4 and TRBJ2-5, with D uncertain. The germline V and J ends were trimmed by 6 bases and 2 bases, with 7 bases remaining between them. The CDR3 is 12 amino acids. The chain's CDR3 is CASSRSQETQYF. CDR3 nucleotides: TGTGCCAGCAGCAGGTCACAAGAGACCCAGTACTTC.